Listed below are T cell receptor beta chains from one sample, sequenced in a study of T cells in localized non-small cell lung cancer. Profiling relied on immunoSEQ multiplex PCR, and the TCRdb table lists in-frame clones only, not all of them. The sample has some 19,000 clones; about four fifths are singletons. The material sequenced was peripheral blood, taken before any cancer treatment. The receptors originated from a man between 35 and 75 years old with stage I lung adenocarcinoma. The CDR3 runs from the conserved cysteine through the conserved F or W. The D gene is left open where the match is weak. Size tells how often a clone was seen (once, few, many) or the class of an expanded clone, and some rows leave it out.

TRBV28,-,TRBJ1-5,-,TGTGCCAGCAGTTTTTTTCAGAGGATGGGAGGTTATCAGCCCCAGCATTTT,CASSFFQRMGGYQPQHF
TRBV29-1,TRBD1,TRBJ1-1,-,TGCAGCGTCTTGACAGGGGATTGGGGCACTGAAGCTTTCTTT,CSVLTGDWGTEAFF
TRBV11-2,-,TRBJ2-3,-,TGTGCCAGCAGCTTAGGGGCGGGGGCGGCAGATACGCAGTATTTT,CASSLGAGAADTQYF
TRBV5-1,-,TRBJ2-5,once,TGCGCCAGCAGCTTGTTAACAGCCCAAGAGACCCAGTACTTC,CASSLLTAQETQYF
TRBV5-4,TRBD1,TRBJ1-1,-,TGTGCCAGCAGCAAACCGGGACAGGGGGCTCAGAGCACTGAAGCTTTCTTT,CASSKPGQGAQSTEAFF
TRBV28,-,TRBJ2-1,-,TGTGCCAGCAGCCAGACGCCCTCCTGGGAGCAGTTCTTC,CASSQTPSWEQFF
TRBV5-5,-,TRBJ1-2,-,TGTGCCAGCAGCTTGGTAGATCAGAAGGGCTACACCTTC,CASSLVDQKGYTF
TRBV14,-,TRBJ2-1,-,TGTGCCAGCAGCCAAGGGGGCTCGAGGGAGCAGTTCTTC,CASSQGGSREQFF
TRBV7-2,TRBD1,TRBJ1-5,once,TGTGCCAGCAGCCGGACAGGGGGCAATCAGCCCCAGCATTTT,CASSRTGGNQPQHF
TRBV28,TRBD2,TRBJ2-7,-,TGTGCCAGCAGGCAAGCCGGGACTAGCGAGGCCTACGAGCAGTACTTC,CASRQAGTSEAYEQYF
TRBV6-5,-,TRBJ2-7,-,TGTGCCAGCGAGAGGCGGGAACCACACGAGCAGTACTTC,CASERREPHEQYF
TRBV6-1,TRBD1,TRBJ2-5,-,TGTGCCAGCAGTGGTACTCCGGGACAGGGGGCGGAGACCCAGTACTTC,CASSGTPGQGAETQYF
TRBV19,-,TRBJ1-1,-,TGTGCCAGTAGTAGGGGCTCATCGGGGAACACTGAAGCTTTCTTT,CASSRGSSGNTEAFF
TRBV2,TRBD2,TRBJ2-2,-,TGTGCCAGCACTCTGGGACTAGCGGAGCACACCGGGGAGCTGTTTTTT,CASTLGLAEHTGELFF
TRBV9,-,TRBJ2-2,-,TGTGCCAGCAGCGGGGAGGGACATCACGGGGAGCTGTTTTTT,CASSGEGHHGELFF